This TCR beta chain was sequenced in a study of T cells in Graves' hyperthyroidism and ophthalmopathy (dated 2019 in TCRdb). The study in broad terms: Peripheral blood samples were taken at initial diagnosis, before any treatment was given. A discovery cohort of about a hundred patients, fewer than 50 with Graves' ophthalmopathy and approximately 60 with stable Graves' hyperthyroidism, was used to find distinguishing TCR V-J signatures. Whether ophthalmopathy could be predicted prospectively was tested in an independent validation cohort made up of roughly 20 hyperthyroidism patients plus 17 patients who later progressed to ophthalmopathy. For training and testing, the 80 to 100 patients in the discovery cohort were randomly divided in a 7:3 ratio. In several Graves' hyperthyroidism patients, the study also compared T-cell repertoires from thyroid tissue with T-cell repertoires from blood. After sampling, hyperthyroidism patients received methimazole starting at 30 mg daily, and ophthalmopathy patients received high-dose intravenous methylprednisolone. The paper describes TCR Vbeta CDR3 sequencing of 120 to 150 peripheral blood samples, made up of 43 ophthalmopathy patients, around 78 hyperthyroidism patients and 17 progressor patients.

The TCR beta CDR3 regions were amplified from the RNA transcripts. The TCR CDR3 was subjected to a first round of RT-PCR using the HTBI primer set and the Qiagen OneStep RT-PCR kit. Libraries were constructed in a second round of multiplex PCR, after which size selection and purification were performed. Sequencing of the libraries was done on an Illumina HiSeq2000 using paired-end 100 bp reads. In the source study's methods: SOAPnuke was used to process the raw data, removing reads that contained adapters or uncalled bases, had a mean Phred below 15, or lacked an exact match to the constant primer or identifier. COPE v1.2.5 was used to merge high-quality paired reads, and clonotypes were defined as unique nucleotide sequences. Clonotypes were aligned to IMGT TRBV, TRBD and TRBJ reference segments using MiTCR v1.1. The analysis included only V-J combinations with a frequency above 0.0001, which together covered 99% to 99.2% of the repertoires. The TCS score was defined as the ratio of F50 (clonal expansion) to E x V (chaos), calculated using BLOSUM62-based TCRdist between CDR3 peptides within each V-J. Welch's t-statistics and random forest reduced roughly 500 V-J features to 13, which were used in a naive Bayes classifier (R e1071). TCRdb reran the public reads through fastp at Q25 and MiXCR, keeping productive beta chains. Duplicate CDR3 protein sequences are folded into a single record with the most common DNA and genes. TCRdb, rather than the study authors, made the V and J calls. The sample data list 400,000 or so distinct CDR3 sequences, and more than 12% of these were observed just once. In total, the top ten clones hold 25% to 30% of the sample.

Ophthalmopathy patients had moderately to severely active disease, Clinical Activity Score of at least 3, NOSPECS grade of at least 4, and duration under 3 months. The study excluded patients with uncontrolled infections, other autoimmune diseases, pregnancy or lactation. Diagnoses were established on the basis of clinical symptoms, serum thyroxine and TRAb, thyroid ultrasound, and orbital computed tomography. Ficoll-Paque density gradient centrifugation was used to isolate PBMCs from around 9.1 ml of fresh peripheral blood. Total RNA was extracted with Trizol reagent, and quality was checked on an Agilent 2100 Bioanalyzer. Here is what the overall study found, with its caveats: Sample size was not statistically predetermined, and blinding of investigators to group allocation was not performed. Most expanded thyroid clonotypes (frequency above 0.001) were also found in blood, which suggests that blood repertoires may mirror thyroid immune responses. In validation, the model predicted progression to ophthalmopathy with 55% to 71% sensitivity and 72% to 85% specificity, a median of roughly seven months before onset. A model built on a 13 V-J signature distinguished ophthalmopathy from stable hyperthyroidism, reaching around 90% sensitivity and about 81% specificity in cross-validation and 80%/75% in testing.

This clonotype showed up many times. Its antigen specificity is not known. No quality values exist for individual bases; no much larger clone is one base distant. The receptor comes from a man between 50 and 59 years old with Graves' ophthalmopathy. The sample comprised blood.

The sequenced DNA is TGTGCCACCTCAAATGGGGGACTAGCGGGAGTCACAGATACGCAGTATTTT. The resulting protein is CATSNGGLAGVTDTQYF. The sequence is built from TRBV2 and TRBJ2-3, with TRBD2 matching 14 junction bases. The germline V gene sets CDR1 to SNHLY and CDR2 to FYNNEI. The CDR3 runs 17 residues from the cysteine to the phenylalanine. Of the read, only the CDR3 DNA is kept; its 51 bases are in frame from base 1. From V the trimming removes 10 bases and from J it removes 2 bases, while the gene matches leave 11 bases of the junction unaccounted for.